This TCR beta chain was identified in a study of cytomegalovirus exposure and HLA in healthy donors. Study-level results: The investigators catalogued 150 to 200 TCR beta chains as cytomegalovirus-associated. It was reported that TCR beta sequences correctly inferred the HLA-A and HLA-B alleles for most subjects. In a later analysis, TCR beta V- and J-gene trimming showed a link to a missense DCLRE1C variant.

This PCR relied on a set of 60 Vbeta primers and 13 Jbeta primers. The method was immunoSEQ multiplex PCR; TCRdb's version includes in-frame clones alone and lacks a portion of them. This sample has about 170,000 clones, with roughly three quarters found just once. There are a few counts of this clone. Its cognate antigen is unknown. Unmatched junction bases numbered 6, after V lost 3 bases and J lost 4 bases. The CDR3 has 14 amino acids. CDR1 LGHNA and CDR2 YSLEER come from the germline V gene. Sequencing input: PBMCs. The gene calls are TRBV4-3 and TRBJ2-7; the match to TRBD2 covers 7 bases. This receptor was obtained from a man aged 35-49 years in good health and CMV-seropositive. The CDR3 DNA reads TGCGCCAGCAGCCAGTTCGGGGGGAATTACGAGCAGTACTTC. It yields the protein CASSQFGGNYEQYF.